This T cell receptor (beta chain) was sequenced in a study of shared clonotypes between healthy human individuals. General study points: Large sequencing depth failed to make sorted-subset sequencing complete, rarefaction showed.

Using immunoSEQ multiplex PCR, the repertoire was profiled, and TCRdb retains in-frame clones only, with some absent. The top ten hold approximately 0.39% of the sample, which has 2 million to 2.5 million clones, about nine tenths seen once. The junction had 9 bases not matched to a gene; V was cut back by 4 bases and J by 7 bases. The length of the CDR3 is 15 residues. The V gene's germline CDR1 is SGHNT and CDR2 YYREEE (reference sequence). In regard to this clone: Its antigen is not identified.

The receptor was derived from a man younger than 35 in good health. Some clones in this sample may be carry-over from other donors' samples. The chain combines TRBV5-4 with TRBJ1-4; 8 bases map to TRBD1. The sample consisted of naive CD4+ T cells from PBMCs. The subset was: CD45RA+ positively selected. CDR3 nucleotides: TGTGCCAGCAGCCCCGGTGGGCAGGGGGCTGAAAAACTGTTTTTT. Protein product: CASSPGGQGAEKLFF.